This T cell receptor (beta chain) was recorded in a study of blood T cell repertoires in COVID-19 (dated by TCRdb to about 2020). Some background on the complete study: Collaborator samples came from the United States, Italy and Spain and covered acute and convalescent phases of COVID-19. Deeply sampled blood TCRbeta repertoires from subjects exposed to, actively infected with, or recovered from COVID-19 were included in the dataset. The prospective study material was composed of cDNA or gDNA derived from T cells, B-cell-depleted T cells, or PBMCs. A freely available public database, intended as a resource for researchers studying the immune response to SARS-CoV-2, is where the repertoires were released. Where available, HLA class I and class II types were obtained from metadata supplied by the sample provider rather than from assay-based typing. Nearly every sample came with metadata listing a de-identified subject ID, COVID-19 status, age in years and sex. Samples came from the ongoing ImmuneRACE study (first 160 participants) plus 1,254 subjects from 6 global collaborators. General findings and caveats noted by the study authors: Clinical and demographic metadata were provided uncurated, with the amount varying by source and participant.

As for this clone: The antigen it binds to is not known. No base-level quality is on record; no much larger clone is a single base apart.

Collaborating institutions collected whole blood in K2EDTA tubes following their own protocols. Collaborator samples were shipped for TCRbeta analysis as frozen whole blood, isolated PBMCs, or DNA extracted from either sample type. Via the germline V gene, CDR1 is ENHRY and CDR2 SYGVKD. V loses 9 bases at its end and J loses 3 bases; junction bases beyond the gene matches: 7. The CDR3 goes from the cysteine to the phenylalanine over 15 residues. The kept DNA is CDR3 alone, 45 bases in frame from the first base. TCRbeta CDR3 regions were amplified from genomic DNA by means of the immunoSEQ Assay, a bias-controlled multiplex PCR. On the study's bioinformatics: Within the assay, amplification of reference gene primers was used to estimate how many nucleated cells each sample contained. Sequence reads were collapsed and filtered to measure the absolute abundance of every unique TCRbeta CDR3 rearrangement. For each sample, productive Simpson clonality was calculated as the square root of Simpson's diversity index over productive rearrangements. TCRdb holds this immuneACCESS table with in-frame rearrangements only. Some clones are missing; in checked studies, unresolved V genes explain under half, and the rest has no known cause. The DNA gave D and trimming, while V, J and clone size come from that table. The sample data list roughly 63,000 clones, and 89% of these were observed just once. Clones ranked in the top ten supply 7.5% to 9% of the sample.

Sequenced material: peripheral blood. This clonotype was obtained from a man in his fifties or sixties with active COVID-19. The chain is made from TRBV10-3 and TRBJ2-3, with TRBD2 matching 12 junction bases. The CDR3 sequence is CAISSGGAGTDTQYF. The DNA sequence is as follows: TGTGCCATATCTAGCGGGGGGGCCGGGACAGATACGCAGTATTTT.